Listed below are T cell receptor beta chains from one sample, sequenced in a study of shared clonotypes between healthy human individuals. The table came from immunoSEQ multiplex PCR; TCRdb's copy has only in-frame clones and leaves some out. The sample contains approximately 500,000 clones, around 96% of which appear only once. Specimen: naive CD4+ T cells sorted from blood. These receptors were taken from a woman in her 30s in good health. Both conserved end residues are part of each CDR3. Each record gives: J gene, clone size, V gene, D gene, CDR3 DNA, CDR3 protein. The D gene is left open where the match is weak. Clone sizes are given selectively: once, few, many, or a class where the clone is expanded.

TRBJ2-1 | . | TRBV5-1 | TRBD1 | TGCGCCAGTAATTCCGACAGGGAGAGGGATGAGCAGTTCTTC | CASNSDRERDEQFF
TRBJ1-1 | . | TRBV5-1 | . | TGCGCCAGCAGCCTGACGAATAAGAACACTGAAGCTTTCTTT | CASSLTNKNTEAFF
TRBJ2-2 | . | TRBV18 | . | TGTGCCAGCTCACCGGGGTCTGGAATCACCGGGGAGCTGTTTTTT | CASSPGSGITGELFF
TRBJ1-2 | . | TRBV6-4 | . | TGTGCCAGCAGTGACTTGCAGGGCGGCGGCTACACCTTC | CASSDLQGGGYTF
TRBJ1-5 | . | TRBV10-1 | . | TGCGCCAGCAGTGAGCCGATACCATTGAATAAGAACGCACATCAGCCCCAGCATTTT | CASSEPIPLNKNAHQPQHF
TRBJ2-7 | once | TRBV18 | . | TGTGCCAGCTCACCACGGACAGACATTGCCTACGAGCAGTACTTC | CASSPRTDIAYEQYF
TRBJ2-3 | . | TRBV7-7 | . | TGTGCCAGCAGTTTATCACGCACAGATACGCAGTATTTT | CASSLSRTDTQYF
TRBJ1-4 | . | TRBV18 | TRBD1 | TGTGCCAGCTCACAGACAGGGCTTAATGAAAAACTGTTTTTT | CASSQTGLNEKLFF
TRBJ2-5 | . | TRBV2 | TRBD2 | TGTGCCAGCAGTGGGCAGCGGGAGTCGAAGCAGTACTTC | CASSGQRESKQYF
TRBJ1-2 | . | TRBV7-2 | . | TGTGCCAGCAGCTTAGCCGGACTCCCCACTGGCTACACCTTC | CASSLAGLPTGYTF
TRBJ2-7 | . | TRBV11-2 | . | TGTGCCAGCAGCGTTAACTACGAGCAGTACTTC | CASSVNYEQYF
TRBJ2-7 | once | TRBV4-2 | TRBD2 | TGTGCCAGCAGCCAAGTAAGCGGGGGGGGGCCCGAGCAGTACTTC | CASSQVSGGGPEQYF
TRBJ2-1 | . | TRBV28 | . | TGTGCCAGCAGTTTTTCAGGGAGCTCCTACAATGAGCAGTTCTTC | CASSFSGSSYNEQFF
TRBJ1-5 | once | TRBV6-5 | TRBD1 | TGTGCCAGCCAACGGGACAGGGCGAGCCAGCCCCAGCATTTT | CASQRDRASQPQHF
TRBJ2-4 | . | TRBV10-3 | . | TGTGCCATCAGTGACAGGGGCTTAAACATTCAGTACTTC | CAISDRGLNIQYF
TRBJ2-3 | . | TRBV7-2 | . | TGTGCCAGCGGTGGGGGTCCCAACACAGATACGCAGTATTTT | CASGGGPNTDTQYF
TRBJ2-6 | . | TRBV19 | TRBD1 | TGTGCCAGTAGTATATTGGGACAGGGAATCTCTGGGGCCAACGTCCTGACTTTC | CASSILGQGISGANVLTF
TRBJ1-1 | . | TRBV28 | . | TGTGCCAGCACCCAAGGGCAGACTATGAACACTGAAGCTTTCTTT | CASTQGQTMNTEAFF
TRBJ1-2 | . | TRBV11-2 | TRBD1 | TGTGCCAGCAGCCTTCGGACAGGAGCGGATGGCTACACCTTC | CASSLRTGADGYTF
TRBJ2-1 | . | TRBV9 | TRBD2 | TGTGCCAGCAGCGTAGGGCTAGCGGGAGTCAATGAGCAGTTCTTC | CASSVGLAGVNEQFF